The entry that follows covers one T cell receptor beta chain sequence. What it binds is not known. The data originate from a study of post-analysis software for immune sequencing data. Points from the study as a whole: Among a handful of TRBV segments more frequent in patients than controls were TRBV5-6, TRBV5-1 and TRBV20-1.

Unique molecular identifiers had been added to the TCR beta cDNA libraries. Via MiXCR, TCRdb re-called the PCR reads, giving one row per CDR3 protein. The profile shows roughly 200,000 distinct CDR3 sequences, 29% of them singletons. Trimming left V 6 bases short and J 2 bases short, with 10 bases between. Germline V gene lookup returns CDR1 MNHNS and CDR2 SASEGT. The CDR3 is 13 amino acids. The TCR was taken from a girl between 2 and 17 years old with multiple sclerosis. Sequenced input: blood. V is TRBV6-1 and J is TRBJ1-1; no clear D gene. CDR3 coding DNA: TGTGCCAGCAGCGAGGTGGCTAACACTGAAGCTTTCTTT. Amino acid sequence: CASSEVANTEAFF.